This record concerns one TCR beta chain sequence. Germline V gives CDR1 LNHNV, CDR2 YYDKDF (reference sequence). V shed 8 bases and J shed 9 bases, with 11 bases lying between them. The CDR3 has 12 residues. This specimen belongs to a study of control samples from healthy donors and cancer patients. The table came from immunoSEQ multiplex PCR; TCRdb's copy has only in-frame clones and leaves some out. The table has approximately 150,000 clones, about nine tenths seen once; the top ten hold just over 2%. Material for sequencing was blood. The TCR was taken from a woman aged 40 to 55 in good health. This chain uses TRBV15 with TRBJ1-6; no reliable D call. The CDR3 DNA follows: TGTGCCACCGGGGTCAAGGGTTCACCCCTCCACTTT. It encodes CATGVKGSPLHF.